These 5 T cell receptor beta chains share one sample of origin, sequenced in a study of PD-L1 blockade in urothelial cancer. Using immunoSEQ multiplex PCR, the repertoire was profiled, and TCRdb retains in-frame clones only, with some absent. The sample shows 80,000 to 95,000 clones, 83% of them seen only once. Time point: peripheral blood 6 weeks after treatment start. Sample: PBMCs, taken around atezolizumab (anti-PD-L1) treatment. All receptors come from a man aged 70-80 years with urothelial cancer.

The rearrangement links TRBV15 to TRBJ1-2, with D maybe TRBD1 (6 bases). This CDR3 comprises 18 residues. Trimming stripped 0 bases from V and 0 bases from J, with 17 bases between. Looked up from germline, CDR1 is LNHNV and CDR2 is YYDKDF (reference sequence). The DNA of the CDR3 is TGTGCCACCAGCAGAGATGCGGGGGGGCGGCTAGCTAACTATGGCTACACCTTC. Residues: CATSRDAGGRLANYGYTF.

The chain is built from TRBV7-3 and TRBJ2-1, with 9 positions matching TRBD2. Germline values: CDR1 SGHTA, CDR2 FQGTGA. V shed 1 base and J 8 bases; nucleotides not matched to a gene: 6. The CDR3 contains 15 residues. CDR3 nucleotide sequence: TGTGCCAGCAGCTTAAGTGGCGGGGGGGCCCATGAGCAGTTCTTC. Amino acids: CASSLSGGGAHEQFF. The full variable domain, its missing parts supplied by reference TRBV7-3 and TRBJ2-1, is GAGVSQTPSNKVTEKGKYVELRCDPISGHTALYWYRQSLGQGPEFLIYFQGTGAADDSGLPNDRFFAVRPEGSVSTLKIQRTERGDSAVYLCASSLSGGGAHEQFFGPGTRLTVL.

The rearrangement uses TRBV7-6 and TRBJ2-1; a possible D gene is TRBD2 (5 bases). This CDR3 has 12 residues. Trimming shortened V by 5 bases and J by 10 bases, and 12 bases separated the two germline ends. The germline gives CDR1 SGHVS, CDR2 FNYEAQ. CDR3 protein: CASSDRTGEQFF. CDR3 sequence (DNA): TGTGCCAGCAGCGATAGGACTGGGGAGCAGTTCTTC.

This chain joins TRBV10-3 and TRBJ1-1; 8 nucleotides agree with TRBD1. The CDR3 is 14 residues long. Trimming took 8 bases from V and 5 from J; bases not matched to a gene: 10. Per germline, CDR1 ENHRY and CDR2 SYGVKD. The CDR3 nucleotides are TGTGCCATCGGGGTCGGACAGGGAAAGACTGAAGCTTTCTTT. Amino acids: CAIGVGQGKTEAFF.

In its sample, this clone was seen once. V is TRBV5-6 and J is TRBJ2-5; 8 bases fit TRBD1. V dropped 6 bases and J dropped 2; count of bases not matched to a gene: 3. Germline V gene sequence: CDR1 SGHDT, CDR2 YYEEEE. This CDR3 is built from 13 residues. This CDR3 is CASIRTGQETQYF. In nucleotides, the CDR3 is TGTGCCAGCATCCGGACAGGGCAAGAGACCCAGTACTTC.